This T cell receptor (beta chain) was identified in a study of T cells after yellow fever vaccination (dated by TCRdb to between 2019 and 2020). Context from the whole study: The SMART-Seq v4 Ultra Low Input RNA kit was used to prepare libraries from fractions with low cell numbers. To follow T-cell clones before and after primary and booster YFV17D yellow fever vaccination, bulk TCR alpha and beta repertoires were sequenced over time. The cohort comprised two healthy male donors, one aged 18 to 30 and one aged 30 to 40 years. Blood was collected at multiple timepoints before and after primary and secondary immunization, and bulk PBMC replicates and cell subsets were isolated.

The CDR3 numbers 15 residues from cysteine through phenylalanine. Here the CDR3 DNA is all that survives: 45 bases in frame from base 1. CDR1 and CDR2 are drawn from the germline V gene: SGDLS, YYNGEE. The V end loses 0 bases and the J end loses 1 base, and a stretch of 9 bases separates them. Per the publication, the treatment or condition label means: live attenuated yellow fever vaccine strain. PBMCs were isolated from peripheral blood using a standard Ficoll-Paque protocol. CD4 and CD8 T-cell fractions were isolated with Dynabeads CD4 and CD8 positive selection kits. RNA was extracted with TriZol from bulk PBMCs, CD4 and CD8 fractions, and dextramer-positive and dextramer-negative fractions. Beyond this particular receptor, the publication reports: After the booster, most clones that had expanded after primary vaccination were detected again (nearly 98% of CD4 and roughly 86% of CD8), suggesting broad maintenance of memory. A small share of clonotypes occurred in both CD4 and CD8 compartments, likely arising from convergent recombination. Compared with the primary T-cell response, the secondary T-cell response was weaker but faster, peaking on day 5 rather than day 15. Only a couple of donors were included in the study, so the extent to which the findings can be generalized is limited. FACS-sorted repertoires could contain abundant contaminating clonotypes from the bulk population, so computational filtering was required.

The data were produced on an Illumina NovaSeq 6000. TCR cDNA was made using 5'RACE template switching, a step that added a universal primer site and unique molecular identifiers. cDNA synthesis was primed from both the TCR alpha and TCR beta constant segments. Libraries were amplified in two PCR steps, with sample barcodes and sequencing adapters added in the second step. Sequencing of libraries was performed on Illumina HiSeq 2500 (2x100 bp) or NovaSeq (2x150 bp). Processing in the source paper ran as follows. Demultiplexing of reads and collapsing into UMI consensus sequences were performed with MIGEC, and V(D)J alignment was carried out with MiXCR. Using edgeR on replicate PBMC samples, clonotypes were called vaccine-responding if FDR was below 0.01 and the log2 fold change was above 5 up to day 15. Each bulk clonotype received a CD4 or CD8 identity based on whether the sequenced CD4 or CD8 repertoire contained that clonotype at higher abundance. Clones were called with MiXCR by TCRdb after fastp trimmed the public reads at Q25, and only in-frame beta chains were retained. When rows share a CDR3 protein, they turn into one entry using the most common DNA and genes. The V and J calls and clone size come from TCRdb's table, not from the authors' own analysis. Here the sample has 95,000 to 100,000 distinct CDR3 sequences; about 5.8% occur a single time. The ten biggest clones cover roughly 39% of the sample.

This clonotype was seen a few times. No cognate antigen has been identified for it. No qualities accompany the bases; no much larger clone lies one base away. The rearranged chain carries TRBV9 and TRBJ2-3; the D gene is not confidently resolved. Specimen: CD8+ T cells sorted from PBMCs, collected 10 days after the yellow fever booster vaccination. The source is a man younger than 35 who received the YFV17D yellow fever vaccine. Here the CDR3 is given as CASSVGSGRTDTQYF. The nucleotide sequence is given as TGTGCCAGCAGCGTAGGAAGTGGTCGCACAGATACGCAGTATTTT.